These T cell receptor beta chains were read from a single sample in a study of T cell changes during pregnancy in multiple sclerosis. Repertoires were generated with immunoSEQ multiplex PCR, while TCRdb's copy carries only in-frame clones and drops some. Of about 31,000 clones in the sample, approximately 91% were seen once. Specimen: CD8+ T cells from peripheral blood mononuclear cells, collected in the second trimester of pregnancy. Receptors originate from a female donor with multiple sclerosis, enrolled in a pregnancy study. Both conserved end residues are part of each CDR3. Fields, in order: clone size, J gene, V gene, D gene, CDR3 protein, CDR3 DNA. D genes are given only for firm matches. Rows may omit the clone size; those that give it use once, few, many or a size class.

-	TRBJ2-5	TRBV15	-	CATSHGGKETQYF	TGTGCCACCAGCCATGGGGGCAAAGAGACCCAGTACTTC
-	TRBJ1-2	TRBV29-1	TRBD1	CSVEILDREDYGYTF	TGCAGCGTTGAGATTCTGGACAGGGAAGACTATGGCTACACCTTC
-	TRBJ2-7	TRBV9	-	CASSVDSGYEQYF	TGTGCCAGCAGCGTAGATAGCGGCTACGAGCAGTACTTC
-	TRBJ2-1	TRBV15	TRBD2	CATSRDLGLAGGEEQFF	TGTGCCACCAGCAGAGATCTTGGACTAGCGGGAGGGGAGGAGCAGTTCTTC
-	TRBJ2-6	TRBV19	TRBD1	CASSKPGGTGSSGANVLTF	TGTGCCAGTAGTAAGCCAGGGGGTACGGGGAGCTCTGGGGCCAACGTCCTGACTTTC
few	TRBJ1-1	TRBV30	-	CAWRQTAEGGYTEAFF	TGTGCCTGGAGGCAGACCGCGGAAGGAGGCTACACTGAAGCTTTCTTT
-	TRBJ2-7	TRBV7-2	TRBD2	CASSLEGSGREHEQYF	TGTGCCAGCAGCTTAGAGGGTAGCGGGAGGGAGCACGAGCAGTACTTC
-	TRBJ2-2	TRBV25-1	-	CASSDRGRDTGELFF	TGTGCCAGCAGTGATAGGGGGAGGGACACCGGGGAGCTGTTTTTT
-	TRBJ1-2	TRBV4-3	-	CASSQRGTVRDGYTF	TGCGCCAGCAGCCAGAGGGGGACCGTGAGGGATGGCTACACCTTC
-	TRBJ1-1	TRBV7-9	-	CASSATVNTEAFF	TGTGCCAGCAGCGCGACAGTGAACACTGAAGCTTTCTTT
-	TRBJ2-1	TRBV5-1	-	CASSHPRLAGALSGPNEQFF	-
-	TRBJ2-1	TRBV29-1	-	CSVEDHFGKYNEQFF	TGCAGCGTTGAAGACCACTTCGGGAAATACAATGAGCAGTTCTTC
-	TRBJ2-7	TRBV11-2	-	CASSPGDGGGFFEQYF	TGTGCCAGCAGCCCCGGCGACGGAGGGGGCTTTTTCGAGCAGTACTTC
-	TRBJ1-2	TRBV7-9	-	CASSLQGGYGYTF	TGTGCCAGCAGCTTGCAGGGTGGCTATGGCTACACCTTC
-	TRBJ2-1	TRBV7-7	-	CASSLALSDEQFF	TGTGCTAGCAGCTTAGCGCTGAGTGATGAGCAGTTCTTC
-	TRBJ2-7	TRBV18	TRBD2	CASSTSGSYEQYF	TGTGCCAGCTCAACTAGCGGCTCCTACGAGCAGTACTTC
once	TRBJ2-5	TRBV28	TRBD1	CASSLPGQIETQYF	TGTGCCAGCAGTTTACCGGGACAGATAGAGACCCAGTACTTC
-	TRBJ1-4	TRBV7-9	TRBD1	CASSRDREKEKLFF	TGTGCCAGCAGCCGGGACAGGGAAAAGGAAAAACTGTTTTTT
-	TRBJ1-1	TRBV7-9	TRBD1	CASSWVTGTGMNTEAFF	TGTGCCAGCAGCTGGGTGACCGGGACAGGGATGAACACTGAAGCTTTCTTT
-	TRBJ1-5	TRBV30	-	CAWSVSGNQPQHF	TGTGCCTGGAGTGTATCGGGCAATCAGCCCCAGCATTTT
-	TRBJ2-7	TRBV27	TRBD1	CASSTTGDEQYF	TGTGCCAGCAGCACGACAGGGGACGAGCAGTACTTC
-	TRBJ1-5	TRBV4-3	-	CASRPNRGNNQPQHF	TGCGCCAGCCGACCCAATCGGGGGAACAATCAGCCCCAGCATTTT
-	TRBJ2-3	TRBV15	-	CATSRGASADTQYF	TGTGCCACCAGCAGAGGGGCCTCGGCAGATACGCAGTATTTT
few	TRBJ1-2	TRBV15	TRBD1	CATSREAQGFYGYTF	TGTGCCACCAGCAGAGAAGCACAGGGGTTTTATGGCTACACCTTC
-	TRBJ2-7	TRBV5-1	TRBD1	CASSFGTAYEQYF	TGCGCCAGCAGCTTCGGGACAGCCTACGAGCAGTACTTC
-	TRBJ1-6	TRBV5-6	-	CASTLLAELNSPLHF	TGTGCCAGCACCCTCCTGGCGGAACTAAATTCACCCCTCCACTTT
-	TRBJ2-7	TRBV27	-	CASSLTETYEQYF	TGTGCCAGCAGTTTGACAGAAACCTACGAGCAGTACTTC
-	TRBJ2-1	TRBV27	TRBD2	CASSFGAGGTNEQFF	TGTGCCAGCAGTTTCGGCGCGGGAGGTACCAATGAGCAGTTCTTC
-	TRBJ2-2	TRBV7-9	TRBD1	CASSWGQGATGELFF	TGTGCCAGCAGCTGGGGACAGGGGGCCACCGGGGAGCTGTTTTTT
-	TRBJ2-1	TRBV28	-	CASSSHPGLVNEQFF	TGTGCCAGCAGTTCCCATCCGGGACTCGTTAATGAGCAGTTCTTC
once	TRBJ2-7	TRBV5-6	-	CASSLYQGREQYF	TGTGCCAGCAGCTTGTATCAGGGTCGCGAGCAGTACTTC
-	TRBJ2-3	TRBV7-6	-	CASSLEAERDTQYF	TGTGCCAGCAGCTTAGAGGCAGAGCGGGATACGCAGTATTTT
-	TRBJ2-5	TRBV7-3	TRBD2	CASRGAGDETQYF	TGTGCCAGCCGGGGAGCGGGAGATGAGACCCAGTACTTC
-	TRBJ2-2	TRBV6-5	-	CASSYNGGTNTGELFF	TGTGCCAGCAGTTACAATGGCGGGACGAACACCGGGGAGCTGTTTTTT
-	TRBJ1-2	TRBV27	-	CASSIDAGVSGYTF	TGTGCCAGCTCTATCGATGCGGGCGTAAGCGGCTACACCTTC
-	TRBJ1-1	TRBV27	-	CASSSRGLNTEAFF	TGTGCCAGCAGCTCCCGGGGATTGAACACTGAAGCTTTCTTT
once	TRBJ2-7	TRBV27	-	CASSPGLFYEQYF	TGTGCCAGCAGTCCGGGACTCTTCTACGAGCAGTACTTC
-	TRBJ2-7	TRBV7-8	TRBD2	CASSLEGASGRTNYEQYF	TGTGCCAGCAGCTTAGAAGGTGCTAGCGGGAGGACAAACTACGAGCAGTACTTC
-	TRBJ2-7	TRBV11-2	-	CASSLAYYEQYF	TGTGCCAGCAGCTTAGCCTACTACGAGCAGTACTTC
few	TRBJ1-1	TRBV5-4	-	CASSRGGTQAFF	TGTGCCAGCAGCCGGGGTGGGACACAAGCTTTCTTT
-	TRBJ2-3	TRBV7-8	TRBD2	CASIKLAGATDTQYF	TGTGCCAGCATCAAACTAGCGGGAGCGACAGATACGCAGTATTTT
-	TRBJ2-3	TRBV6-4	TRBD2	CASSEKGLAGADTQYF	TGTGCCAGCAGTGAGAAAGGACTAGCGGGAGCAGATACGCAGTATTTT
-	TRBJ1-2	TRBV4-3	-	CASSQDTTGGYTF	TGCGCCAGCAGCCAAGACACCACCGGTGGCTACACCTTC
-	TRBJ2-7	TRBV4-3	-	CASSQEEGISYEQYF	TGCGCCAGCAGCCAAGAGGAGGGGATATCCTACGAGCAGTACTTC
-	TRBJ2-7	TRBV4-3	TRBD1	CASSQGQATYEQYF	TGCGCCAGCAGCCAGGGACAGGCTACCTACGAGCAGTACTTC
-	TRBJ2-7	TRBV7-9	TRBD2	CASSVTSGRAYEQYF	TGTGCCAGCAGCGTAACTAGCGGGAGGGCCTACGAGCAGTACTTC
-	TRBJ2-7	TRBV11-2	TRBD1	CASTPMLSRDRAYEQYF	TGTGCCAGCACCCCGATGTTAAGCCGGGACAGGGCTTACGAGCAGTACTTC
-	TRBJ2-1	TRBV15	TRBD2	CATSRAGLAGGNEQFF	TGTGCCACCAGCAGAGCGGGACTAGCGGGAGGCAATGAGCAGTTCTTC
-	TRBJ1-2	TRBV27	-	CASSFSPANGYTF	TGTGCCAGCAGTTTTTCTCCAGCGAACGGCTACACCTTC
-	TRBJ2-3	TRBV30	TRBD1	CAWSPRQGITDTQYF	TGTGCCTGGAGTCCTCGACAGGGGATCACAGATACGCAGTATTTT
-	TRBJ2-5	TRBV5-4	TRBD2	CASSLGAGYQETQYF	TGTGCCAGCAGCTTGGGAGCGGGGTACCAAGAGACCCAGTACTTC
-	TRBJ2-5	TRBV28	TRBD2	CASTLLAGETQYF	TGTGCCAGCACCCTACTAGCGGGGGAGACCCAGTACTTC
-	TRBJ2-1	TRBV7-6	-	CASSREGVEQFF	TGTGCCAGCAGCCGAGAGGGGGTTGAGCAGTTCTTC